This passage covers 19 T cell receptor beta chains from one sample sequenced in a study of T cells in Graves' hyperthyroidism and ophthalmopathy. From RNA transcripts, TCR beta CDR3 regions were amplified. HTBI primers were used for first-round RT-PCR of the TCR CDR3. MiXCR, applied by TCRdb to the multiplex PCR reads, yields one record per CDR3 protein. The sample consists of around 360,000 distinct CDR3 sequences, roughly 15% of them appearing once. The specimen was blood. These receptors were obtained from a woman aged 60-70 years with Graves' ophthalmopathy.

This clonotype was recorded many times. Compared with germline, one end of the junction differs, possibly owing to a read error. The CDR3, as DNA: TGTGCCAGCAGCACCTACGATGAGCAGTTCTTC. Translated, it gives CASSTYDEQFF. The chain recombines TRBV7-8 with TRBJ2-1, with D uncertain. Germline V CDR1 and CDR2: SGHVS, FQNEAQ. This CDR3 contains 11 residues.

This clonotype was seen only a few times. CDR3 sequence: CASRTGRASYEQYF. The CDR3 bases are TGTGCCAGCAGGACCGGCAGGGCCTCCTACGAGCAGTACTTC. The V call is TRBV6-1, the J call TRBJ2-7, with a weak D call TRBD1 (5 bases). The germline V and J ends were trimmed by 6 bases and 0 bases, with 12 bases remaining between them. In germline, CDR1 is MNHNS, CDR2 SASEGT. This CDR3 has 14 residues.

This clonotype was counted a few times. The V gene is TRBV11-2, the J gene TRBJ2-5; 7 positions agree with TRBD2. V lost 1 base, J lost 5 bases, and 13 bases stayed unmatched. The V gene's germline CDR1 is SGHAT and CDR2 FQNNGV. The CDR3 length is 17 residues. The CDR3 region has the DNA TGTGCCAGCAGCTTAGGGACTAGTTCCCGTGCTTTGGAGACCCAGTACTTC. Amino acid sequence: CASSLGTSSRALETQYF.

This sequence joins TRBV19 and TRBJ2-3; D not resolved. The CDR3 runs 15 residues. Deletions cut 5 bases from V and 2 bases from J, with 14 bases between. The V gene's germline CDR1 is LNHDA and CDR2 SQIVND (reference sequence). CDR3 nucleotide sequence: TGTGCCAGTAGTGCCGGACGGGCGTTCACAGATACGCAGTATTTT. Amino acid sequence: CASSAGRAFTDTQYF.

This clonotype was picked up many times. One end of the junction does not line up with germline, which may come from a read error. The chain combines TRBV11-1 with TRBJ2-1, with unresolved D. The CDR3 consists of 14 residues. Germline V gives CDR1 SGHAT, CDR2 FQDESV (reference sequence). The CDR3 spells CASTLKGSYNEQFF. The CDR3 nucleotides read TGTGCCAGCACCTTAAAAGGTTCCTACAATGAGCAGTTCTTC.

This clonotype was counted a few times. The chain joins TRBV29-1 to TRBJ2-7; 10 bases agree with TRBD1. CDR1 is SQVTM, CDR2 ANQGSEA, per germline. This CDR3 comprises 14 residues. V lost 1 base, J lost 2 bases, and 2 bases stayed unmatched. CDR3 in amino acids: CSVEGQGATYEQYF. CDR3 coding DNA: TGCAGCGTTGAAGGACAGGGGGCAACCTACGAGCAGTACTTC.

This clonotype showed up many times. The chain combines TRBV27 with TRBJ2-7; TRBD2 might be the D (6 bases). With 4 bases removed from V and 3 bases from J, the gap between germline ends came to 13 bases. Germline CDR1 is MNHEY and CDR2 is SMNVEV (reference sequence). There are 14 residues in the CDR3. The DNA for the CDR3 is TGTGCCAGCAGTTGGCGGGGCCATAACTACGAGCAGTACTTC. Its translation is CASSWRGHNYEQYF.

This clonotype was counted a few times. V gene TRBV15 combines with J gene TRBJ1-6; D not resolved. V lost 0 bases and J 2 bases, leaving 5 bases between the germline ends. The length of the CDR3 is 15 residues. Germline assignment: CDR1 LNHNV and CDR2 YYDKDF (reference sequence). The CDR3 reads CATSRDLTYNSPLHF. The DNA of the CDR3 is TGTGCCACCAGCAGAGATCTAACCTATAATTCACCCCTCCACTTT. Full variable domain (missing parts from reference TRBV15 and TRBJ1-6): DAMVIQNPRYQVTQFGKPVTLSCSQTLNHNVMYWYQQKSSQAPKLLFHYYDKDFNNEADTPDNFQSRRPNTSFCFLDIRSPGLGDTAMYLCATSRDLTYNSPLHFGNGTRLTVT.

As concerns this clonotype: The junction and the germline gene differ at one end; a read error may be behind it. This chain connects TRBV11-2 to TRBJ2-1; the match to TRBD1 covers 8 bases. This CDR3 is 11 amino acids long. Germline CDR1 SGHAT, CDR2 FQNNGV. The chain's CDR3 is CASTRGQGWIF. In DNA, the CDR3 is TGTGCCAGCACCCGAGGACAGGGTTGGATCTTC. Combining the CDR3 with reference TRBV11-2 and TRBJ2-1 gives the whole variable domain EAGVAQSPRYKIIEKRQSVAFWCNPISGHATLYWYQQILGQGPKLLIQFQNNGVVDDSQLPKDRFSAERLKGVDSTLKIQPAKLEDSAVYLCASTRGQGWIFGPGTRLTVL.

The chain links TRBV19 to TRBJ2-7; D gene unclear. Germline-derived CDR1 and CDR2 are LNHDA and SQIVND (reference sequence). The CDR3 length is 13 residues. The V end lost 4 bases, the J end lost 5 bases, and 12 bases lay between the germline ends. The chain's CDR3 is CASSTLGRHEQYF. The CDR3, as DNA: TGTGCCAGTAGTACCCTCGGAAGGCACGAGCAGTACTTC.

The sample holds many counts of this clonotype. The rearrangement links TRBV12-3 or TRBV12-4 to TRBJ2-3; 8 positions match TRBD1. The CDR3 loop spans 15 amino acids. The junction had 9 bases not matched to a gene; V was cut back by 5 bases and J by 5 bases. The CDR3 reads CASSPLTGAGDTQYF. CDR3 DNA: TGTGCCAGCAGTCCGCTGACAGGGGCGGGAGATACGCAGTATTTT.

This clonotype was recorded at least ten times. This chain connects TRBV20-1 to TRBJ2-7, with 9 nucleotides matching TRBD1. Germline lookup yields CDR1 DFQATT and CDR2 SNEGSKA (reference sequence). J lost 4 bases, V lost 5 bases, and 6 bases had no gene match. The CDR3 sequence is 13 residues long. The CDR3 reads CSAGDREPYEQYF. In DNA, the CDR3 is TGCAGTGCTGGGGACAGGGAACCATACGAGCAGTACTTC.

This clonotype was picked up many times. The CDR3 here is CASSLGVGGDTQYF. The DNA for the CDR3 is TGTGCCAGCAGCTTAGGAGTAGGGGGGGATACGCAGTATTTT. The chain links TRBV7-8 to TRBJ2-3, with D perhaps TRBD1 or TRBD2 (6 bases each). From germline, CDR1 is SGHVS and CDR2 FQNEAQ. Trimming shortened V by 1 base and J by 6 bases, and 11 bases separated the two germline ends. The CDR3 sequence is 14 residues long.

This clonotype appeared many times. V gene TRBV20-1 combines with J gene TRBJ2-7; D gene ambiguous. Looked up from germline, CDR1 is DFQATT and CDR2 is SNEGSKA (reference sequence). This CDR3 is built from 13 residues. V was cut by 1 base and J by 1 base, with 8 bases left in between. CDR3: CSARVRFSYEQYF. The CDR3 DNA follows: TGCAGTGCTAGAGTTAGATTTTCCTACGAGCAGTACTTC.

This sequence joins TRBV5-1 and TRBJ2-7, with D perhaps matching TRBD2 (6 bases). Trimming took off 0 bases at V and 2 bases at J, with 9 bases between the two ends. The CDR3 length is 14 residues. Germline CDR1 and CDR2: SGHRS and YFSETQ. The DNA for the CDR3 is TGCGCCAGCAGCTTGGGACTAGTTCCCTACGAGCAGTACTTC. Protein product: CASSLGLVPYEQYF.

This clonotype was picked up many times. The chain carries TRBV12-3 or TRBV12-4 and TRBJ2-2, with 8 bases identical to TRBD2. The J segment lost 5 bases and the V segment lost 5 bases, leaving 7 bases of the junction unmatched. The CDR3 has 15 residues. The CDR3 loop reads CASSISGSSTGELFF. CDR3 coding DNA: TGTGCCAGCAGTATAAGCGGGAGCAGTACCGGGGAGCTGTTTTTT.

The chain links TRBV15 to TRBJ1-2; D remains unclear. CDR3 length: 13 residues. Germline V gene lookup returns CDR1 LNHNV and CDR2 YYDKDF (reference sequence). Trimming shortened V by 0 bases and J by 8 bases, and 10 bases separated the two germline ends. CDR3 region: CATSREGSGGYTF. DNA for the CDR3: TGTGCCACCAGCAGAGAGGGGTCGGGCGGCTACACCTTC.

This clonotype was observed at least ten times. The chain couples TRBV20-1 to TRBJ2-3, with D perhaps matching TRBD1 or TRBD2 (5 bases each). The germline V and J ends were trimmed by 6 bases and 4 bases, with 17 bases remaining between them. CDR3 size: 14 residues. The germline gives CDR1 DFQATT, CDR2 SNEGSKA (reference sequence). CDR3 bases: TGCAGTGCCCCGGCAAAGAGGGACGCAGATACGCAGTATTTT. Translated, it gives CSAPAKRDADTQYF.

The rearrangement links TRBV15 to TRBJ2-3; 8 nucleotides agree with TRBD2. Germline V CDR1 and CDR2: LNHNV, YYDKDF (reference sequence). With V trimmed by 1 base and J by 4 bases, 10 bases remained unmatched. This CDR3 region has 17 residues. The CDR3 protein is CATSRGVLAGGSDTQYF. Here the CDR3 DNA reads TGTGCCACCAGCAGAGGGGTTTTGGCGGGAGGCTCAGATACGCAGTATTTT. Variable domain in full (rest from reference TRBV15 and TRBJ2-3): DAMVIQNPRYQVTQFGKPVTLSCSQTLNHNVMYWYQQKSSQAPKLLFHYYDKDFNNEADTPDNFQSRRPNTSFCFLDIRSPGLGDTAMYLCATSRGVLAGGSDTQYFGPGTRLTVL.